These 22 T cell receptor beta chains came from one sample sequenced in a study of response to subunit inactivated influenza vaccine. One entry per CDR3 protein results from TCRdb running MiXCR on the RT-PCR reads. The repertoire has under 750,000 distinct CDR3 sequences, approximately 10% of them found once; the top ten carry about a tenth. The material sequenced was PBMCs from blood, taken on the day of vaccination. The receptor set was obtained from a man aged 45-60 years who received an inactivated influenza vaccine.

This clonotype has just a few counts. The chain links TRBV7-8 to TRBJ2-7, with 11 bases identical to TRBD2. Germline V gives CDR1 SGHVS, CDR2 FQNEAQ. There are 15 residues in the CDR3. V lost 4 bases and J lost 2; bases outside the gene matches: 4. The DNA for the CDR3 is TGTGCCAGCAGCTCGAGGACTAGCGGGCCCTACGAGCAGTACTTC. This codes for CASSSRTSGPYEQYF.

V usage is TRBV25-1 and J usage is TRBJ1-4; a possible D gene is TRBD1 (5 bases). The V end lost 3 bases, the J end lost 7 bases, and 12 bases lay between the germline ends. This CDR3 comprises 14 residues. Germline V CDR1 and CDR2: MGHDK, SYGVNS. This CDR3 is CASSDGGRAEKLFF. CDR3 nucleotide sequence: TGTGCCAGCAGTGACGGGGGGAGGGCTGAAAAACTGTTTTTT.

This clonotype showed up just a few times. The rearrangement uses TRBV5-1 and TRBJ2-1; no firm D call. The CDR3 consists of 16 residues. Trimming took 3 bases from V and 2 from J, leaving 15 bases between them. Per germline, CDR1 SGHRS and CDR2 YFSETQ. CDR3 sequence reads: CASSSTPTETYNEQFF. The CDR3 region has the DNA TGCGCCAGCAGCTCAACTCCGACGGAAACCTACAATGAGCAGTTCTTC.

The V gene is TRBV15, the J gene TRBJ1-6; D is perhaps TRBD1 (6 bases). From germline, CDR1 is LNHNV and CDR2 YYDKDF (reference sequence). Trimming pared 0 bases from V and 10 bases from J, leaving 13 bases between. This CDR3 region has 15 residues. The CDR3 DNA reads TGTGCCACCAGCAGAGATCCACAGGGAGGATCACCCCTCCACTTT. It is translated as CATSRDPQGGSPLHF.

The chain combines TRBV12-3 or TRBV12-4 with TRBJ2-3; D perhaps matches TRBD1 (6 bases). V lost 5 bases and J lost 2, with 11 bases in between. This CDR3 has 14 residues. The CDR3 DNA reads TGTGCCAGCAGTGGGGGCTATTCCACAGATACGCAGTATTTT. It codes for CASSGGYSTDTQYF.

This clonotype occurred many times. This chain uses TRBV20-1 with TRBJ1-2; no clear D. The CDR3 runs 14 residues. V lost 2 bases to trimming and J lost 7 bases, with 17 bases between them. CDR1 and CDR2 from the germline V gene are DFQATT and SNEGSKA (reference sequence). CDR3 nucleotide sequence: TGCAGTGCTAGACCTAACACGAGAAGTGGTGGCTACACCTTC. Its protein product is CSARPNTRSGGYTF.

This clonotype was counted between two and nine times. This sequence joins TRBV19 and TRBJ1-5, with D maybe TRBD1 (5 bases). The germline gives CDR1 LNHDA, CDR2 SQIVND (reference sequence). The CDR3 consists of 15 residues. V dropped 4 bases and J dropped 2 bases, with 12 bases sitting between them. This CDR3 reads CASSRGTEGNQPQHF. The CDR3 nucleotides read TGTGCCAGTAGTAGGGGGACGGAGGGCAATCAGCCCCAGCATTTT.

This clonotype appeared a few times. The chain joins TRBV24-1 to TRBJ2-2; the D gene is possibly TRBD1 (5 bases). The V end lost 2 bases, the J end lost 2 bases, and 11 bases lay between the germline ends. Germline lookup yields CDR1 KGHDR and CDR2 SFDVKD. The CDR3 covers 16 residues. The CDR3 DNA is TGTGCCACCAGTGATTATGACAGACCAAACACCGGGGAGCTGTTTTTT. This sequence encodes CATSDYDRPNTGELFF.

CDR3 residues: CASSLEVGTTYNEQFF. CDR3 sequence (DNA): TGTGCCAGCAGCTTGGAGGTCGGGACTACCTACAATGAGCAGTTCTTC. The chain carries TRBV5-5 and TRBJ2-1; the match to TRBD2 covers 7 bases. The CDR3 is 16 amino acids. Germline V lookup: CDR1 SGHKS, CDR2 YYEKEE (reference sequence). J gave up 2 bases and V 0 bases, and 5 bases lay outside the gene matches.

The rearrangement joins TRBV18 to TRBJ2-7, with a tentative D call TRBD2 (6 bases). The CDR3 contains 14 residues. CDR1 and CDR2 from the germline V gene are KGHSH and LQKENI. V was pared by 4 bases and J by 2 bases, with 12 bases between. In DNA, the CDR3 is TGTGCCAGCTCACTACTCCCGGGAGCCTACGAGCAGTACTTC. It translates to CASSLLPGAYEQYF.

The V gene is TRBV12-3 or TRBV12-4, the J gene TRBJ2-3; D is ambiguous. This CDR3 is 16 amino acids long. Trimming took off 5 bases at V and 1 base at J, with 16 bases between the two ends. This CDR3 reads CASSEAFRSGTDTQYF. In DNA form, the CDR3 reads TGTGCCAGCAGTGAGGCGTTTAGGTCGGGCACAGATACGCAGTATTTT.

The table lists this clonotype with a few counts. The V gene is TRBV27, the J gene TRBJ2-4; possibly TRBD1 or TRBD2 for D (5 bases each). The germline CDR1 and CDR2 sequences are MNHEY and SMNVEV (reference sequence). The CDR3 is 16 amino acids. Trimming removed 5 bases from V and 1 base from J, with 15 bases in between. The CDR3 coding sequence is TGTGCCAGCAGTACGTTTGGGGGTAATGCCAAAAACATTCAGTACTTC. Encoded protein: CASSTFGGNAKNIQYF.

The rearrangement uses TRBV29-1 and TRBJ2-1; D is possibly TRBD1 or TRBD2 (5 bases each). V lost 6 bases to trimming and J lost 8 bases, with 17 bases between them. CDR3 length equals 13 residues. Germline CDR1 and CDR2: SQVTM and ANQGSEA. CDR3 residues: CSVDPRGGYEQFF. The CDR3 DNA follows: TGCAGCGTCGATCCGAGGGGCGGGTATGAGCAGTTCTTC.

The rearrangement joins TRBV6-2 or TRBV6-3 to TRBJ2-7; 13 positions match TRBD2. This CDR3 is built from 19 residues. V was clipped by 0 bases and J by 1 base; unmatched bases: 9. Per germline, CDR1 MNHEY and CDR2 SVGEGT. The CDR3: CASSYSRGLAGRGSYEQYF. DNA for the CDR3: TGTGCCAGCAGTTACTCGAGGGGACTAGCGGGAAGAGGGTCCTACGAGCAGTACTTC.

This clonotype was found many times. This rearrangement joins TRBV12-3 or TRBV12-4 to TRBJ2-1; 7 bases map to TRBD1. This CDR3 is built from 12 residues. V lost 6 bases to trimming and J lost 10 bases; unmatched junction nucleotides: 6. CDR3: CASRGDSPEQFF. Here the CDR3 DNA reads TGTGCCAGCAGAGGGGACAGTCCAGAGCAGTTCTTC.

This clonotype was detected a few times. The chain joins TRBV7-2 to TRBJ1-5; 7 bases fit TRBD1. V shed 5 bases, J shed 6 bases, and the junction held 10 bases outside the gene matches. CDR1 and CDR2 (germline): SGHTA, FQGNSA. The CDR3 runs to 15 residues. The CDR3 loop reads CASSGDRASAQPQHF. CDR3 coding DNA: TGTGCCAGCAGCGGTGACAGGGCTTCGGCTCAGCCCCAGCATTTT. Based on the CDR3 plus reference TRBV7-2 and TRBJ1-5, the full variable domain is GAGVSQSPSNKVTEKGKDVELRCDPISGHTALYWYRQSLGQGLEFLIYFQGNSAPDKSGLPSDRFSAERTGGSVSTLTIQRTQQEDSAVYLCASSGDRASAQPQHFGDGTRLSIL.

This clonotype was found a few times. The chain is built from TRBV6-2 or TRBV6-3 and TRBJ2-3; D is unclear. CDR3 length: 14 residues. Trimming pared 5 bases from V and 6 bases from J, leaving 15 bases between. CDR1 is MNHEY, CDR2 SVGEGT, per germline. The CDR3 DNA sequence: TGTGCCAGCAGTCCCCTGCCCGTGGTGGATACGCAGTATTTT. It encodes CASSPLPVVDTQYF.

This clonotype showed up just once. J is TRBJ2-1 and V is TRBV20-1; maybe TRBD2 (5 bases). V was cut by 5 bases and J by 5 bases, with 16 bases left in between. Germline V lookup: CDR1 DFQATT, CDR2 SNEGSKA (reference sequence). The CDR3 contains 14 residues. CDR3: CSASGLPQNNEQFF. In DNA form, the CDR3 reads TGCAGTGCTTCCGGACTGCCCCAGAACAATGAGCAGTTCTTC.

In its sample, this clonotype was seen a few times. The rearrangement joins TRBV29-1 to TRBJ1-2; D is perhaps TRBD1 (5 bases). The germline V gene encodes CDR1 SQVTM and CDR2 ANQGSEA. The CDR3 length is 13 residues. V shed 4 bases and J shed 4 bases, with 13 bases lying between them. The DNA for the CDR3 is TGCAGCGTTGGCGAGGGGCCCTTCTATGGCTACACCTTC. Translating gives CSVGEGPFYGYTF.

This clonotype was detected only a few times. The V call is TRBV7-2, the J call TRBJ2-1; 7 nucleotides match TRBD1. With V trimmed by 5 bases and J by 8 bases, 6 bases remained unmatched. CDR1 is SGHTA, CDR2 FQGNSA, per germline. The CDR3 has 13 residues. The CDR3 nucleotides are TGTGCCAGCAGCGGGACAGCTCTATATGAGCAGTTCTTC. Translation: CASSGTALYEQFF.

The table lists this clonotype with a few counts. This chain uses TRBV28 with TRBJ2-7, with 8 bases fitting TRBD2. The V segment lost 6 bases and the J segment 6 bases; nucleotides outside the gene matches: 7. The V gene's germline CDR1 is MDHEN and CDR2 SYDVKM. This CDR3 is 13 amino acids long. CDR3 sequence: CASSLSAGGEQYF. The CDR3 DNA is TGTGCCAGCAGCCTTAGCGCGGGGGGCGAGCAGTACTTC.

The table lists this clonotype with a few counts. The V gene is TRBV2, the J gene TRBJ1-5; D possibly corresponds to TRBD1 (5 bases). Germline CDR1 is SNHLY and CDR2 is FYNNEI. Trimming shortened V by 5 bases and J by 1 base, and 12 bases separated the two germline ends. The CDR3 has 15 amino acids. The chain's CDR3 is CASSSLRVSNQPQHF. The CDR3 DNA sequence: TGTGCCAGCAGTTCACTCAGGGTGAGCAATCAGCCCCAGCATTTT.